This T cell receptor beta chain was captured in a study of shared clonotypes between healthy human individuals. Per the germline V gene, CDR1 is ENHRY and CDR2 is SYGVKD. Trimming took 6 bases from V and 3 from J; bases not matched to a gene: 6. This CDR3 has 15 amino acids. Produced via immunoSEQ multiplex PCR; TCRdb's table is partial and in-frame only. The data contain about 2.4 million clones, over 85% of them singletons. This sequence was found in a man aged 18 to 30 in good health. The sequenced sample consisted of naive CD4+ T cells sorted from blood. Noted subset: CD45RA+ positively selected. The rearrangement uses TRBV10-3 and TRBJ1-5, with TRBD1 matching 9 bases. The CDR3 here is CAISAGQGNNQPQHF. Written as DNA, the CDR3 is TGTGCCATCAGCGCGGGACAGGGAAACAATCAGCCCCAGCATTTT.